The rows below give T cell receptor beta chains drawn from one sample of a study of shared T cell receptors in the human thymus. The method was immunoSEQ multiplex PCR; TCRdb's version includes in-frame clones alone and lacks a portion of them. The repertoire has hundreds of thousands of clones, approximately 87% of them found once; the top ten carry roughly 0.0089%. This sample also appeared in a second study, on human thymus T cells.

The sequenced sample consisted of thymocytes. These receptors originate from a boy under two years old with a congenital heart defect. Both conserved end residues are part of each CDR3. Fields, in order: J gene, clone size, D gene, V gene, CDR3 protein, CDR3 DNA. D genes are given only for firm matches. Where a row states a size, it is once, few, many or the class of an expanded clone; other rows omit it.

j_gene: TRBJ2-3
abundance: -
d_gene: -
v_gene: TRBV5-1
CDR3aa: CASRPEGTADTQYF
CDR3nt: TGCGCCAGCAGGCCGGAGGGGACTGCAGATACGCAGTATTTT

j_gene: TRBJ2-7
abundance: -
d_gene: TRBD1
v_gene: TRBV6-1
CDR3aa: CASSEERKAGGEQYF
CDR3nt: TGTGCCAGCAGTGAAGAAAGAAAAGCAGGGGGCGAGCAGTACTTC

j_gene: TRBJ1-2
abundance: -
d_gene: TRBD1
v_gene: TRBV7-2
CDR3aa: CASSIYRRDRGIYTF
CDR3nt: TGTGCCAGCAGCATCTACCGCCGGGACAGGGGTATCTACACCTTC

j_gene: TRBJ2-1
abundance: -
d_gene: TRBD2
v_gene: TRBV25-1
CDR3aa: CASSPLGGSGREQFF
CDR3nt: TGTGCCAGCAGTCCCCTGGGGGGGTCGGGCCGTGAGCAGTTCTTC

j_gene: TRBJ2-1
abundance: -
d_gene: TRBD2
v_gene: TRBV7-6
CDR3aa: CASRPTSGGYNEQFF
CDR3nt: TGTGCCAGCAGACCTACTAGCGGGGGCTACAATGAGCAGTTCTTC

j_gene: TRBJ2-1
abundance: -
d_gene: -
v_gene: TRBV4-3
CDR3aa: CASSQDPRTEQYYNEQFF
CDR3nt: TGCGCCAGCAGCCAAGATCCTAGGACTGAGCAATATTACAATGAGCAGTTCTTC

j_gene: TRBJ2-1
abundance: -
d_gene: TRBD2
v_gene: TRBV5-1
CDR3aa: CASSSQAGASAGRIYNEQFF
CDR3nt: TGCGCCAGCAGCTCCCAAGCGGGGGCCTCAGCCGGGAGGATATACAATGAGCAGTTCTTC

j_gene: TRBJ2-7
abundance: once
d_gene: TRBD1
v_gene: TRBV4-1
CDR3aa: CASSSGTGGHEQYF
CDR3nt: TGCGCCAGCAGTTCCGGGACAGGGGGCCATGAGCAGTACTTC

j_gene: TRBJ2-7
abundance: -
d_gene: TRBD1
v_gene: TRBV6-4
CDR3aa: CATWDRGYEQYF
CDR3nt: TGTGCCACCTGGGACAGGGGATACGAGCAGTACTTC

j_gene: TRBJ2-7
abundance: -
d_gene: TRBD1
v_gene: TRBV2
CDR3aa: CASREQGRYYEQYF
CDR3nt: TGTGCCAGCAGAGAACAGGGGCGTTACTACGAGCAGTACTTC

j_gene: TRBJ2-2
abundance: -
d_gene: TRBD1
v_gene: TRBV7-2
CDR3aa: CASSLAETGGPGELFF
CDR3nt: TGTGCCAGCAGCCTCGCTGAGACAGGGGGTCCCGGGGAGCTGTTTTTT

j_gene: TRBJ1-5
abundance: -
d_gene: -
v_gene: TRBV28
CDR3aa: CASNGASEQHF
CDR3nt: TGTGCCAGCAATGGGGCTTCCGAGCAACATTTT

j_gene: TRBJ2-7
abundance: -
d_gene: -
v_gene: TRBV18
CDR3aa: CASSPHYYEQYF
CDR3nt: TGTGCCAGCTCACCACACTACTACGAGCAGTACTTC

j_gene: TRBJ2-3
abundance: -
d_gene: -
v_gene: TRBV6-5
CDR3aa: CASRPADSFTDTQYF
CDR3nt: TGTGCCAGCAGACCCGCGGACAGTTTCACAGATACGCAGTATTTT

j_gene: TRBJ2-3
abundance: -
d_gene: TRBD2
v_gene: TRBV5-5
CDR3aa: CASSLGLAGVDTQYF
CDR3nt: TGTGCCAGCAGCCTGGGACTAGCGGGAGTAGATACGCAGTATTTT

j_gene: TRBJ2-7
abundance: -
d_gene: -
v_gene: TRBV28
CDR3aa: CASSCWALHYEQYF
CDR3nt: TGTGCCAGCAGTTGTTGGGCCCTCCACTACGAGCAGTACTTC

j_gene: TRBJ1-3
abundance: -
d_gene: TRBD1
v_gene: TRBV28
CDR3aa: CASSLSRQGVAGNTIYF
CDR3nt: TGTGCCAGCAGTTTATCCCGACAGGGGGTGGCTGGAAACACCATATATTTT

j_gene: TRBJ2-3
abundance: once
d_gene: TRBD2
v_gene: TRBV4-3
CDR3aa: CASSQGISGRRSFTDTQYF
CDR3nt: TGCGCCAGCAGCCAAGGGATTAGCGGGAGACGGTCTTTCACAGATACGCAGTATTTT

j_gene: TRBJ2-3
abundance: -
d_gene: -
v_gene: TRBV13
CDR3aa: CASSLPPSPDTQYF
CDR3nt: TGTGCCAGCAGCTTGCCGCCTAGCCCCGATACGCAGTATTTT

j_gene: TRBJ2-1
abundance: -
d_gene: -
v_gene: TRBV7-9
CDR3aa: CASSFIDNSYNEQFF
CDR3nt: TGTGCCAGCAGCTTCATAGACAACTCCTACAATGAGCAGTTCTTC

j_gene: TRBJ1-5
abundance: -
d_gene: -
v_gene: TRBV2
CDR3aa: CASSEDRSFNQPQHF
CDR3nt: TGTGCCAGCAGTGAAGACAGGTCCTTCAATCAGCCCCAGCATTTT

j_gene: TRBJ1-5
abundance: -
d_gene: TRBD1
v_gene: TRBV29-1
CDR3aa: CSVIGGDQPQHF
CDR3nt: TGCAGCGTTATAGGGGGCGATCAGCCCCAGCATTTT

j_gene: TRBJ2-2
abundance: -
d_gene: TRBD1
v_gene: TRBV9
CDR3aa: CASSVFSGTGGMNTGELFF
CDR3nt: TGTGCCAGCAGCGTATTTTCCGGGACAGGGGGTATGAACACCGGGGAGCTGTTTTTT

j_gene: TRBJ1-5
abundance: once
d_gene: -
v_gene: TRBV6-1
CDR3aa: CASSETTEGRQPQHF
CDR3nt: TGTGCCAGCAGTGAAACAACAGAGGGTCGTCAGCCCCAGCATTTT

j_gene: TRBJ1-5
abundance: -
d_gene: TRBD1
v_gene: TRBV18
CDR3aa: CASSPRGQGGNQPQHF
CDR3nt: TGTGCCAGCTCACCACGGGGACAGGGGGGCAATCAGCCCCAGCATTTT

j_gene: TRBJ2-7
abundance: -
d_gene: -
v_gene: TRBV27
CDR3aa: CASRKSRGSEQYF
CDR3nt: TGTGCCAGCAGAAAGTCCCGGGGATCCGAGCAGTACTTC

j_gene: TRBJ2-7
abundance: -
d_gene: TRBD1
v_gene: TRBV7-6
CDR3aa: CASSPPPDRVYEQYF
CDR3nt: TGTGCCAGCAGCCCGCCCCCGGACAGGGTTTACGAGCAGTACTTC

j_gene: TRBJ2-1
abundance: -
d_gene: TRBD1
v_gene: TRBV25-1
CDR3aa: CASSSRDRVNNEQFF
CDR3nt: TGTGCCAGCAGTTCCCGGGACAGGGTCAACAATGAGCAGTTCTTC

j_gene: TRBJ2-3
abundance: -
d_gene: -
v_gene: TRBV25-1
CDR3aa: CASSECGGSGTDTQYF
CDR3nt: TGTGCCAGCAGTGAATGTGGCGGCTCAGGCACAGATACGCAGTATTTT

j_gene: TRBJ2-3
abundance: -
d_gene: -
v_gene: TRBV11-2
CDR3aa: CASSPPVSDTQYF
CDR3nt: TGTGCCAGCAGCCCCCCTGTTTCAGATACGCAGTATTTT

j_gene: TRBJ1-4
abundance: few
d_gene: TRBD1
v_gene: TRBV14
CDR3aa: CASSPGQGNEKLFF
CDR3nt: TGTGCCAGCAGCCCGGGACAGGGGAATGAAAAACTGTTTTTT

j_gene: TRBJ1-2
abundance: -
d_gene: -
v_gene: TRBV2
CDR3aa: CASRHRGDGYTF
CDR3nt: TGTGCCAGCAGACACCGGGGGGACGGCTACACCTTC

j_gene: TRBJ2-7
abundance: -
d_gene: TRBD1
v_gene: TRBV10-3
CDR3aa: CATKKVPGQGPYEQYF
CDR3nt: TGTGCCACAAAAAAGGTACCGGGACAGGGGCCGTACGAGCAGTACTTC

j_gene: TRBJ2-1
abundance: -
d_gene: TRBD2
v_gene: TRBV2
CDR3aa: CASRAGLAGPRIRDEQFF
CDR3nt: TGTGCCAGCAGGGCGGGACTAGCGGGGCCCCGAATTCGCGATGAGCAGTTCTTC

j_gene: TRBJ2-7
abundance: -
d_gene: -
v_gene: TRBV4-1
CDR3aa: CASSQDTLEAGFNEQYF
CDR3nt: TGCGCCAGCAGCCAAGATACGCTTGAGGCAGGGTTTAACGAGCAGTACTTC

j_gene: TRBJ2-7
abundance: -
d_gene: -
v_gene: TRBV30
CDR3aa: CAWSVGLASTYEQYF
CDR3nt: TGTGCCTGGAGTGTAGGCCTAGCGTCCACCTACGAGCAGTACTTC

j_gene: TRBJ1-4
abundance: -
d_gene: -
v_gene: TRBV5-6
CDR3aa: CASSYRDKLGGENEKLFF
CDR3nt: TGTGCCAGCAGCTACCGGGACAAATTGGGTGGGGAGAATGAAAAACTGTTTTTT

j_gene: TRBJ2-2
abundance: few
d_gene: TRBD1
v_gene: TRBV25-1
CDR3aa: CASSTPGGQNTGELFF
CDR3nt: TGTGCCAGCAGTACACCAGGGGGCCAGAACACCGGGGAGCTGTTTTTT

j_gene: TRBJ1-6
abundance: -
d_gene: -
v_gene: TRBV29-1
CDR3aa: CSVEVCPNSPLHF
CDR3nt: TGCAGCGTTGAGGTATGTCCTAATTCCCCCCTCCACTTT

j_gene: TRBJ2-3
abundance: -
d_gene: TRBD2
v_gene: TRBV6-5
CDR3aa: CASSTEREGQYF
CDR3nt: TGTGCCAGCAGTACAGAGCGGGAGGGGCAGTATTTT